This T cell receptor beta chain originates from a study of blood T cell repertoires in COVID-19. Study-wide context: Whether acute or convalescent, the COVID-19 samples came from the United States, Italy and Spain.

The protocol was immunoSEQ multiplex PCR, while the TCRdb copy is restricted to in-frame clones and leaves out a portion. The sample contains 300,000 to 350,000 clones, 90% of which appear only once. This CDR3 is built from 20 residues. The ends lost 6 bases at V and 2 bases at J; junction bases unmatched: 21. Germline CDR1 MNHNY, CDR2 SVGAGI (reference sequence). This clone was observed a single time. The chain has TRBV6-6 and TRBJ2-3, with 9 bases aligning to TRBD2. Sequencing was done on a sample of peripheral blood. This TCR came from a woman aged 35 to 49 with COVID-19, enrolled during active disease. The chain's CDR3 is CASSPGPHSPGLAFTDTQYF. Written as DNA, the CDR3 is TGTGCCAGCAGCCCAGGCCCTCACTCGCCGGGACTAGCTTTCACAGATACGCAGTATTTT.